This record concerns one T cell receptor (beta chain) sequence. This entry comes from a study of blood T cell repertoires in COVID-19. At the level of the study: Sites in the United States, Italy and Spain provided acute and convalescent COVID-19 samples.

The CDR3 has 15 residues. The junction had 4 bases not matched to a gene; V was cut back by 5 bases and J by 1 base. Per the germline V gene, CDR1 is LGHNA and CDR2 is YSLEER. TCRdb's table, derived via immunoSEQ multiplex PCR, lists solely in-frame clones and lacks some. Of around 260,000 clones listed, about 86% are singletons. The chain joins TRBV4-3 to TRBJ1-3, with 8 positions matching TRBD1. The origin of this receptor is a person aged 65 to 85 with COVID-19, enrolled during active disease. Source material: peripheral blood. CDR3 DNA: TGCGCCAGCAGCAGGACAGGGCTATCTGGAAACACCATATATTTT. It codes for CASSRTGLSGNTIYF.